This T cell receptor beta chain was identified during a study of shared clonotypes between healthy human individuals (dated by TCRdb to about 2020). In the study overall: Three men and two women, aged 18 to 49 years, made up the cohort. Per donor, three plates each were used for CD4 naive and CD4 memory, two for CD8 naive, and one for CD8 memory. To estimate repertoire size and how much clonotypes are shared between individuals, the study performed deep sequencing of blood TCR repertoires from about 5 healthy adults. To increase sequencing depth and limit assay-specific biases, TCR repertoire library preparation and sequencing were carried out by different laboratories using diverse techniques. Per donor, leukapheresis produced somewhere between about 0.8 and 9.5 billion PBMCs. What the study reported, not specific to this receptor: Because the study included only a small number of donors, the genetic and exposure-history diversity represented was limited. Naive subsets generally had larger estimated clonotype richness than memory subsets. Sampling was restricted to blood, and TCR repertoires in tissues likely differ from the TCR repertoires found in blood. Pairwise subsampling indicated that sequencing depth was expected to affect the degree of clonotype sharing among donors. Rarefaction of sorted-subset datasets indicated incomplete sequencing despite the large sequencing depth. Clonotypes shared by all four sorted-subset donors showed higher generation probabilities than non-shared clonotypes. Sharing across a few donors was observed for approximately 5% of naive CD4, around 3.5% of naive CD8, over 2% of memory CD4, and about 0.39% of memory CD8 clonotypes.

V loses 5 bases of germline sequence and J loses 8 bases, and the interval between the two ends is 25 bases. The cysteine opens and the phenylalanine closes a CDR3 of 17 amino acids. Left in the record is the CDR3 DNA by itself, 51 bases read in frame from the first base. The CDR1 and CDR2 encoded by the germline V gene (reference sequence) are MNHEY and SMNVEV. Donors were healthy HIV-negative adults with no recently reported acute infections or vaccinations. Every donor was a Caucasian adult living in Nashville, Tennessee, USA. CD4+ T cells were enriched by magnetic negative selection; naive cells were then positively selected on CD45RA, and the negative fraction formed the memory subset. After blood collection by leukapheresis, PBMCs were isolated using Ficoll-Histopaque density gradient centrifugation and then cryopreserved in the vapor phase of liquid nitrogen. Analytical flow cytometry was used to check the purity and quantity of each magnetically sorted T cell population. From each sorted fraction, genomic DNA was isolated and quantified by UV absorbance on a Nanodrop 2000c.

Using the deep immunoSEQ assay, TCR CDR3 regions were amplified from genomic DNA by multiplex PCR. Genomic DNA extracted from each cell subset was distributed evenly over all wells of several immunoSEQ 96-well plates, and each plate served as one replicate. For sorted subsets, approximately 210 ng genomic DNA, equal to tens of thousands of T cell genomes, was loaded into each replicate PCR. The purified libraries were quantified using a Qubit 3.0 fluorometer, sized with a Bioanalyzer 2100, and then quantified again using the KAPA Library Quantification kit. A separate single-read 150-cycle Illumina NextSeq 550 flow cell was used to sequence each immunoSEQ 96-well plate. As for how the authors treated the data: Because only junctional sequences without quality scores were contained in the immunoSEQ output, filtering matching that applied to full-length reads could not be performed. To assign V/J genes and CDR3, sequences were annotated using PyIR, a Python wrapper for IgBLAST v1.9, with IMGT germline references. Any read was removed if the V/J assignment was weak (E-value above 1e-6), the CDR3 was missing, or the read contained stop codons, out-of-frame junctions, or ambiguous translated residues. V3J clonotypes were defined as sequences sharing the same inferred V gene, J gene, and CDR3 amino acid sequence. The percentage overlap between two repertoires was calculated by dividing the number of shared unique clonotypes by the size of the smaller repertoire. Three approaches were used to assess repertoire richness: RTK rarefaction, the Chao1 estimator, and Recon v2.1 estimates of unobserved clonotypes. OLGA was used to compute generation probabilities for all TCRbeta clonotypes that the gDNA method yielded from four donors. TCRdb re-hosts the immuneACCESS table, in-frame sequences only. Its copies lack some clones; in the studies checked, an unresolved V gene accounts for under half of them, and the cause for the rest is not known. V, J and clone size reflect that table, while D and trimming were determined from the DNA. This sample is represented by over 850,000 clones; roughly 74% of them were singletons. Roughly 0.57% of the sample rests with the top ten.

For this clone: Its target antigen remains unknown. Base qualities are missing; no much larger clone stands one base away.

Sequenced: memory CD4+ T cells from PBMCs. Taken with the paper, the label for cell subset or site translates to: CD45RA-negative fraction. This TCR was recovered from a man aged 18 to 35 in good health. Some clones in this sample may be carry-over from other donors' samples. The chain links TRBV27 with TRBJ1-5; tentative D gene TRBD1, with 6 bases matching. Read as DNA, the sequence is TGTGCCAGCAGTCCACAGGGCGGCTGGGGGCGCTGGGAGCCCCAGCATTTT. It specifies CASSPQGGWGRWEPQHF.